Each of the 29 T cell receptor beta chains below was sequenced from the same sample in a study of human T cells and chemical hapten exposure. Time point here: pre-sensitization, week 0. Treatment described: therapeutic diphenylcyclopropenone sensitization with weekly scalp DPC. TCRdb re-called the RACE reads through MiXCR, storing one row per CDR3 protein. This sample has more than 250,000 distinct CDR3 sequences, with about 9% found just once. The input for sequencing was whole blood, taken in connection with sensitization to the hapten diphenylcyclopropenone (DPC). These receptors were obtained from a woman aged 40 to 55 with alopecia areata. Some clones in this sample may be carry-over from other donors' samples.

This clonotype was counted a few times. This chain links TRBV7-2 with TRBJ2-1, with 10 bases matching TRBD1. Germline-derived CDR1 and CDR2 are SGHTA and FQGNSA. With V trimmed by 0 bases and J by 4 bases, 3 bases remained unmatched. This CDR3 has 16 amino acids. CDR3 protein: CASSLAPGQGYNEQFF. The CDR3 coding sequence is TGTGCCAGCAGCTTAGCTCCGGGACAGGGGTACAATGAGCAGTTCTTC.

This clonotype was detected many times. V is TRBV6-5 and J is TRBJ1-4, with TRBD1 identical over 10 bases. With 6 bases clipped from V and 7 bases from J, the junction kept 5 bases outside the gene matches. CDR3 length equals 14 residues. Germline V gene lookup returns CDR1 MNHEY and CDR2 SVGAGI. CDR3 in amino acids: CASRPTGGPEKLFF. In DNA, the CDR3 is TGTGCCAGCAGGCCGACAGGGGGCCCTGAAAAACTGTTTTTT.

This clonotype has a handful of counts. The rearrangement links TRBV28 to TRBJ2-1; tentative D call: TRBD1 (5 bases). Trimming removed 6 bases from V and 6 bases from J, with 12 bases in between. Germline CDR1 reads MDHEN; CDR2 reads SYDVKM. The CDR3 is 13 amino acids. The CDR3 is CASRRTTTNEQFF. The DNA of the CDR3 is TGTGCCAGCAGACGGACAACGACCAATGAGCAGTTCTTC.

This clonotype was seen more than once but under ten times. The rearrangement joins TRBV4-1 to TRBJ2-3; 11 nucleotides agree with TRBD1. The CDR3 covers 16 residues. With 1 base clipped from V and 4 bases from J, the junction kept 4 bases outside the gene matches. Germline V gene lookup returns CDR1 MGHRA and CDR2 YSYEKL. CDR3 sequence reads: CASSQAGTGGADTQYF. The CDR3 nucleotides read TGCGCCAGCAGCCAAGCCGGGACAGGGGGTGCAGATACGCAGTATTTT.

The chain links TRBV6-5 to TRBJ1-2, with TRBD1 as a possible D gene (5 bases). The CDR3 is 15 amino acids. Germline CDR1 and CDR2: MNHEY and SVGAGI. V was cut by 7 bases and J by 5 bases, with 20 bases left in between. The DNA for the CDR3 is TGTGCCAGCATCCCGAAGGCAGGGCCATATTATGGCTACACCTTC. Amino acid sequence: CASIPKAGPYYGYTF.

There are a few counts of this clonotype. V and J are TRBV18 and TRBJ2-7; D is possibly TRBD1 (6 bases). In germline, CDR1 is KGHSH, CDR2 LQKENI. Trimming pared 3 bases from V and 7 bases from J, leaving 13 bases between. CDR3 length: 13 amino acids. The CDR3 region is CASSPMGAREQYF. CDR3 coding DNA: TGTGCCAGCTCACCCATGGGGGCGCGGGAGCAGTACTTC.

On this clonotype: Here the CDR3 omits its conserved ending phenylalanine or tryptophan, so a read error is the likely source. CDR3 DNA sequence: TGTGCCAGCAGTCCTCGGTGGAGGAGCTACGAGCAGTACTTG. Translating it yields CASSPRWRSYEQYL. V gene TRBV12-3 or TRBV12-4 combines with J gene TRBJ2-7; D perhaps matches TRBD2 (5 bases). V was clipped by 5 bases and J by 3 bases, with 14 bases between them. The CDR3 consists of 14 residues.

This chain uses TRBV6-1 with TRBJ1-5, with TRBD1 matching over 8 bases. The V gene end was trimmed by 5 bases and the J gene end by 11 bases; junction bases not matched to a gene: 14. The CDR3 totals 15 residues. Germline values: CDR1 MNHNS, CDR2 SASEGT. Here the CDR3 DNA reads TGTGCCAGCAGTAAAGAACAGGGGGGCAGGGGGACCCAGCATTTT. Translating gives CASSKEQGGRGTQHF.

This clonotype was seen only a few times. This chain joins TRBV24-1 and TRBJ2-2; D gene uncertain. The CDR3 is 15 amino acids. The germline V gene encodes CDR1 KGHDR and CDR2 SFDVKD. Trimming stripped 2 bases from V and 2 bases from J, with 8 bases between. CDR3 region: CATSDSPENTGELFF. The CDR3, as DNA: TGTGCCACCAGTGATTCTCCGGAAAACACCGGGGAGCTGTTTTTT.

The table lists this clonotype with a few counts. The rearrangement joins TRBV11-2 to TRBJ2-5; TRBD2 agrees at 14 bases. V was clipped by 0 bases and J by 1 base; unmatched bases: 4. The CDR3 runs 18 residues. The germline gives CDR1 SGHAT, CDR2 FQNNGV. DNA of the CDR3: TGTGCCAGCAGCTTAGAAAGGACTAGCGGGAGGTCCCAAGAGACCCAGTACTTC. Amino acids: CASSLERTSGRSQETQYF.

This rearrangement joins TRBV29-1 to TRBJ1-2; 8 bases are a match to TRBD1. Germline V lookup: CDR1 SQVTM, CDR2 ANQGSEA. Germline trimming cut 4 bases from V and 4 bases from J; bases unmatched to any gene: 8. This CDR3 contains 14 residues. CDR3 residues: CSVVGQGASYGYTF. The CDR3 region has the DNA TGCAGCGTTGTAGGGCAGGGGGCCAGCTATGGCTACACCTTC.

This clonotype was counted between two and nine times. DNA of the CDR3: TGTGCCAGCAGTTTGGGGGTGAAGAACACTGAAGCTTTCTTT. It codes for CASSLGVKNTEAFF. The chain is built from TRBV6-5 and TRBJ1-1; TRBD1 is a possible D gene (5 bases). This CDR3 region has 14 residues. Germline CDR1 and CDR2: MNHEY and SVGAGI. Trimming removed 4 bases at V and 1 base at J, with 10 bases between.

This clonotype was detected only a few times. The chain uses TRBV5-1 and TRBJ1-1, with unresolved D. Germline V gene data show CDR1 as SGHRS and CDR2 as YFSETQ. Trimming pared 5 bases from V and 0 bases from J, leaving 11 bases between. The CDR3 sequence is 14 residues long. CDR3 region: CASSPTTMNTEAFF. The CDR3 DNA follows: TGCGCCAGCAGTCCCACGACCATGAACACTGAAGCTTTCTTT.

The gene calls are TRBV3-1 and TRBJ2-1; a weak D match, TRBD2 (6 bases). V lost 4 bases and J 9 bases, leaving 13 bases between the germline ends. Germline CDR1 LGHDT, CDR2 YNNKEL (reference sequence). The CDR3 sequence is 13 residues long. The CDR3 nucleotides read TGTGCCAGCAGCCCCGGGACTGGCGCTGAGCAGTTCTTC. Its protein product is CASSPGTGAEQFF.

This clonotype was counted only a few times. The chain uses TRBV6-2 or TRBV6-3 and TRBJ2-7; possibly TRBD2 for D (5 bases). The germline V gene encodes CDR1 MNHEY and CDR2 SVGEGT. This CDR3 is 14 amino acids long. Trimming took 8 bases from V and 0 from J, leaving 14 bases between them. This CDR3 is CASHTRVRSYEQYF. CDR3 bases: TGTGCCAGCCATACTAGAGTTCGCTCCTACGAGCAGTACTTC.

This clonotype was recorded a few times. The V gene is TRBV20-1, the J gene TRBJ2-7; 10 bases are shared with TRBD1. With 5 bases clipped from V and 4 bases from J, the junction kept 2 bases outside the gene matches. The CDR3 sequence is 12 residues long. Germline CDR1 is DFQATT and CDR2 is SNEGSKA (reference sequence). In DNA, the CDR3 is TGCAGTGCTTCGGACAGGGGGTACGAGCAGTACTTC. Its protein product is CSASDRGYEQYF.

The rearrangement uses TRBV12-3 or TRBV12-4 and TRBJ1-2, with 7 positions matching TRBD1. CDR3 length: 12 residues. V was pared by 8 bases and J by 7 bases, with 7 bases of the junction left unmatched. CDR3 loop: CASSDRVFGYTF. CDR3 nucleotide sequence: TGTGCCAGCTCCGACAGGGTATTTGGCTACACCTTC.

This clonotype was seen a few times. The rearrangement uses TRBV2 and TRBJ2-7, with D possibly being TRBD1 or TRBD2 (5 bases each). Germline V gene lookup returns CDR1 SNHLY and CDR2 FYNNEI. The CDR3 contains 13 residues. V dropped 7 bases and J dropped 3 bases, with 13 bases sitting between them. The CDR3 nucleotides are TGTGCCAGCACCCCGGGACCCTTCTACGAGCAGTACTTC. This sequence encodes CASTPGPFYEQYF.

This chain joins TRBV21-1 and TRBJ2-2. TRBV21-1 counts as a pseudogene. The CDR3 has 13 amino acids. The DNA of the CDR3 is TGTGCCAGCAGCAACGGGGAAACCGGGGAGCTGTTTTTT. Translation: CASSNGETGELFF.

The chain has TRBV7-8 and TRBJ2-7; 9 nucleotides align to TRBD1. This CDR3 has 14 residues. The germline gives CDR1 SGHVS, CDR2 FQNEAQ. V lost 1 base to trimming and J lost 6 bases; unmatched junction nucleotides: 4. The CDR3 region has the DNA TGTGCCAGCAGCTTAGTAGAGACAGGGGGCGAGCAGTACTTC. The encoded protein is CASSLVETGGEQYF.

Ten or more counts support this clonotype. This chain connects TRBV27 to TRBJ1-6, with D perhaps TRBD1 (5 bases). Germline V gene data show CDR1 as MNHEY and CDR2 as SMNVEV (reference sequence). Trimming pared 4 bases from V and 8 bases from J, leaving 12 bases between. CDR3 size: 14 residues. CDR3 protein: CASSSPGGYSPLHF. CDR3 nucleotide sequence: TGTGCCAGCAGTTCCCCCGGGGGTTATTCACCCCTCCACTTT.

The chain carries TRBV30 and TRBJ2-7, with D unclear. The V end was cut by 0 bases, the J end by 2 bases, with 8 bases between. Germline-derived CDR1 and CDR2 are GTSNPN and SVGIG (reference sequence). The CDR3 contains 13 residues. The DNA for the CDR3 is TGTGCCTGGAGTGTAGGCGGTACCTACGAGCAGTACTTC. Amino acids: CAWSVGGTYEQYF.

The chain has TRBV7-9 and TRBJ2-7; a weak D match, TRBD2 (5 bases). V lost 5 bases and J 2 bases, leaving 13 bases between the germline ends. CDR1 SEHNR and CDR2 FQNEAQ come from the germline V gene (reference sequence). This CDR3 comprises 14 residues. The CDR3 sequence: CASSLGLSPYEQYF. In DNA, the CDR3 is TGTGCCAGCAGCCTAGGACTTAGCCCCTACGAGCAGTACTTC.

The chain employs TRBV6-5 and TRBJ2-2; the match to TRBD1 covers 8 bases. Trimming cost V 6 bases and J 3 bases; bases outside gene matches: 6. Germline V lookup: CDR1 MNHEY, CDR2 SVGAGI. The CDR3 sequence is 15 residues long. CDR3 loop: CASRPQGGYTGELFF. The CDR3 DNA follows: TGTGCCAGCAGACCACAGGGGGGCTACACCGGGGAGCTGTTTTTT.

This clonotype occurred many times. The rearrangement links TRBV9 to TRBJ2-6; D may be TRBD1 or TRBD2 (5 bases each). The CDR3 spans 17 residues. Trimming shortened V by 1 base and J by 3 bases, and 14 bases separated the two germline ends. Germline V gene sequence: CDR1 SGDLS, CDR2 YYNGEE. The CDR3 DNA reads TGTGCCAGCAGCGTACCCGAGGGGACCGGTGGGGCCAACGTCCTGACTTTC. Amino acid sequence: CASSVPEGTGGANVLTF.

The chain uses TRBV4-1 and TRBJ2-1; 7 bases match TRBD1. The J segment lost 8 bases and the V segment lost 8 bases, leaving 6 bases of the junction unmatched. The CDR3 consists of 12 residues. Germline V gene lookup returns CDR1 MGHRA and CDR2 YSYEKL. CDR3 nucleotide sequence: TGCGCCAGCCGCTCCCAGGGGGATGAGCAGTTCTTC. It specifies CASRSQGDEQFF.

This clonotype was seen only a few times. The V gene is TRBV6-6, the J gene TRBJ1-6; TRBD1 is a possible D gene (6 bases). Between the trimmed V and J ends, which lost 6 bases and 0 bases, there was a span of 21 bases. Germline assignment: CDR1 MNHNY and CDR2 SVGAGI (reference sequence). The CDR3 consists of 19 residues. CDR3 sequence (DNA): TGTGCCAGCAGCGGAAATCTGGACAGTCCGAGCTCCTATAATTCACCCCTCCACTTT. This codes for CASSGNLDSPSSYNSPLHF.

As concerns this clonotype: The junction shows a germline mismatch at one end, possibly a read error. The V and J genes are TRBV6-5 and TRBJ2-5, with D perhaps given as TRBD1 or TRBD2 (5 bases each). CDR1 and CDR2 (germline): MNHEY, SVGAGI. The CDR3 is made up of 13 amino acids. The CDR3 spells CAIAPLGGENQYF. The CDR3 coding sequence is TGTGCCATCGCCCCCCTTGGGGGAGAGAACCAGTACTTC.

The chain has TRBV4-3 and TRBJ2-1, with D tentatively TRBD1 or TRBD2 (6 bases each). This CDR3 region has 17 residues. Trimming removed 0 bases at V and 4 bases at J, with 16 bases between. Germline V gives CDR1 LGHNA, CDR2 YSLEER. CDR3 in DNA: TGCGCCAGCAGCCAAGATATTGCAGTAGGGGGGTACAATGAGCAGTTCTTC. It yields the protein CASSQDIAVGGYNEQFF.